The 3 T cell receptor beta chains listed next were all sequenced from one sample in a study of T cell responses to AZD1222 COVID-19 vaccine. Method: immunoSEQ multiplex PCR; TCRdb's copy keeps in-frame clones and lacks some. There are about 120,000 clones in the sample; about 90% occur only once, and 14% to 15% lies in the top ten. Sample: peripheral blood, taken on day 0 of AZD1222 vaccination. All receptors derive from an adult in good health.

The chain links TRBV7-9 to TRBJ2-7, with no clear D. CDR1 and CDR2 (germline): SEHNR, FQNEAQ (reference sequence). The CDR3 is 12 amino acids. The V end was cut by 2 bases, the J end by 2 bases, with 4 bases between. CDR3 coding DNA: TGTGCCAGCAGCTTATTCGCCTACGAGCAGTACTTC. Residues: CASSLFAYEQYF.

The chain employs TRBV19 and TRBJ1-2; D is unresolved. This CDR3 comprises 12 residues. Germline V gives CDR1 LNHDA, CDR2 SQIVND (reference sequence). Deletions cut 7 bases from V and 4 bases from J, with 10 bases between. CDR3 nucleotides: TGTGCCAGTACTCCAGGAGCCTATGGCTACACCTTC. This codes for CASTPGAYGYTF.

The V gene is TRBV7-2, the J gene TRBJ2-2; tentatively, D is TRBD1 or TRBD2 (5 bases each). Trimming took 8 bases from V and 1 from J, leaving 11 bases between them. Germline lookup yields CDR1 SGHTA and CDR2 FQGNSA. The CDR3 runs to 14 residues. The DNA of the CDR3 is TGTGCCAGCTCCGGGACGGTGAACACCGGGGAGCTGTTTTTT. It translates to CASSGTVNTGELFF.